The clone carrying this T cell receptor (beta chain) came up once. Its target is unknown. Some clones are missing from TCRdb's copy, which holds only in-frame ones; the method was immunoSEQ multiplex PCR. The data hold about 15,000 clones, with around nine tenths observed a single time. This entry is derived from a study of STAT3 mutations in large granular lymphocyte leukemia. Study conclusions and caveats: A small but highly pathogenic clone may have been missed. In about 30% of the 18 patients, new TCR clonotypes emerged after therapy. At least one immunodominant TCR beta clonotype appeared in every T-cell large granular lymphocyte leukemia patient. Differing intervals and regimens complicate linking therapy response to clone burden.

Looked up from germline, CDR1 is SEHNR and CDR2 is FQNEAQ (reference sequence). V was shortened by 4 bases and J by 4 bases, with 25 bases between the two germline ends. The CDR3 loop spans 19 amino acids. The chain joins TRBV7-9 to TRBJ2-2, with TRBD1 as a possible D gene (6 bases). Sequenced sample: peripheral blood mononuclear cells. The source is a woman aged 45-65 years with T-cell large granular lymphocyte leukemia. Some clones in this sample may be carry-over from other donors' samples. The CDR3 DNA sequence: TGTGCCAGCAGCTCCGCCAGAGGGACACAGAGGTGGGCCACCGGGGAGCTGTTTTTT. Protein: CASSSARGTQRWATGELFF.